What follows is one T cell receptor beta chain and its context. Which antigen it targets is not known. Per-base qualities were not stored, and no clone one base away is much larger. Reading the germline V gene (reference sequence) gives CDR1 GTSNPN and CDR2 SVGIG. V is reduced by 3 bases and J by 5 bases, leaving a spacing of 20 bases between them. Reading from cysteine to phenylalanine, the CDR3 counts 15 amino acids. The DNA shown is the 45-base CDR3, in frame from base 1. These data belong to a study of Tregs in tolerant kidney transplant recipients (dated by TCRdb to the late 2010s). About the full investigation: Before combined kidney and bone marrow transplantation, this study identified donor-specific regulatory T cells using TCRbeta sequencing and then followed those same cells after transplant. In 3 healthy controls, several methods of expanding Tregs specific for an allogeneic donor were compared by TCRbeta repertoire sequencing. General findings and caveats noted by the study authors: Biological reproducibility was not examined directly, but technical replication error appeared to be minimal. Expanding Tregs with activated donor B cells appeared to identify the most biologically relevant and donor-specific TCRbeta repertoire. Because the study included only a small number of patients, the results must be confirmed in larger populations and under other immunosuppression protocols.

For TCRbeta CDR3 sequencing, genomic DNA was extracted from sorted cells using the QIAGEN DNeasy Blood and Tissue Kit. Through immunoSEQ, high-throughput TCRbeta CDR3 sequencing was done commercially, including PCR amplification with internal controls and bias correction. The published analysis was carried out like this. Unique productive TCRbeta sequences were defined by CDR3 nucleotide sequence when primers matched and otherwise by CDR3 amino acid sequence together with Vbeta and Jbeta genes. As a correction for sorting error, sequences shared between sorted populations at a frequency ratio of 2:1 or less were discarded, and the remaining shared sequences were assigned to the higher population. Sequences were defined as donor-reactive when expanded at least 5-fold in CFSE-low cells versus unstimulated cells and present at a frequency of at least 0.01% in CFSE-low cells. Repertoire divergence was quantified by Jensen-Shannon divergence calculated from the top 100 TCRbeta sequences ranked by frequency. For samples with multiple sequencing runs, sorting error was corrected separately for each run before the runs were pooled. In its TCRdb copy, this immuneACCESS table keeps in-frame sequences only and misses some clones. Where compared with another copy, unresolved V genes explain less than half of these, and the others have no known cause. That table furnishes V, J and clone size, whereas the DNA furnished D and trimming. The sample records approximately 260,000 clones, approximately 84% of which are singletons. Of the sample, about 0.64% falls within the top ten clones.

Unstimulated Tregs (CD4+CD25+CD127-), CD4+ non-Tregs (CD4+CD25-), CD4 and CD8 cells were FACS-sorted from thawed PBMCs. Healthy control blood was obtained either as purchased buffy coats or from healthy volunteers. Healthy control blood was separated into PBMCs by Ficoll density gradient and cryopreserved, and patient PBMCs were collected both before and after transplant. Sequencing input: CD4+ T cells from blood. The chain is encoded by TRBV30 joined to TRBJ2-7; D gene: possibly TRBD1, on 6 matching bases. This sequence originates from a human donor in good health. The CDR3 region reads CAWREPHRVTDEQYF. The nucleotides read TGTGCCTGGAGGGAACCTCACAGGGTAACGGACGAGCAGTACTTC.